These T cell receptor beta chains were read from a single sample in a study of cytomegalovirus exposure and HLA in healthy donors. Generated by immunoSEQ multiplex PCR, the TCRdb table keeps only in-frame clones and is missing some. This sample has about 170,000 clones, with 82% found just once. Input material: PBMCs. These receptors were taken from a girl aged 2 to 10 in good health and CMV-seropositive. The CDR3 runs from the conserved cysteine through the conserved F or W. Fields, in order: D gene, V gene, clone size, J gene, CDR3 DNA, CDR3 protein. A D gene is named only where the DNA matches it firmly. The listing skips clone size in some rows; elsewhere it reads once, few, many or a size class.

.	TRBV5-1	.	TRBJ2-7	TGCGCCAGCAGCTTGGGGCAGTCCTACGAGCAGTACTTC	CASSLGQSYEQYF
TRBD2	TRBV6-5	.	TRBJ2-3	TGTGCCAGCAGCCGGGGGGGACGGCCAGATACGCAGTATTTT	CASSRGGRPDTQYF
.	TRBV29-1	.	TRBJ2-3	TGCAGCGTTTCAGCTTGGGAGAGATTGTACACAGATACGCAGTATTTT	CSVSAWERLYTDTQYF
.	TRBV7-3	.	TRBJ2-3	TGTGCCAGCAGCTTAACTCTGTATAGCACAGATACGCAGTATTTT	CASSLTLYSTDTQYF
.	TRBV14	.	TRBJ2-1	TGTGCCAGCAGCCAATTTACTAGCAATGAGCAGTTCTTC	CASSQFTSNEQFF
TRBD1	TRBV10-1	.	TRBJ2-7	TGCGCCAGCAGTGATATGACAGGGATTAAGCAGTACTTC	CASSDMTGIKQYF
TRBD1	TRBV2	.	TRBJ2-7	TGTGCCAGCAGATCCGGGACAGGGACCTACGAGCAGTACTTC	CASRSGTGTYEQYF
TRBD2	TRBV19	.	TRBJ2-7	TGTGCCAGTAGCCAGCGGGGACGGTTGAGCTCCTACGAGCAGTACTTC	CASSQRGRLSSYEQYF
.	TRBV27	.	TRBJ1-1	TGTGCCAGCAGTTTACTGGGGGGGACTGAAGCTTTCTTT	CASSLLGGTEAFF
TRBD1	TRBV4-1	.	TRBJ2-3	TGCGCCAGCAGCTTTCTGGACAGGTACATCACAGATACGCAGTATTTT	CASSFLDRYITDTQYF
.	TRBV30	.	TRBJ1-4	TGTGCCTGGAGTCCCGGACAGCCCCTTGGGGAAAAACTGTTTTTT	CAWSPGQPLGEKLFF
TRBD2	TRBV5-4	.	TRBJ2-3	TGTGCCAGCAGCTTGGATGCGGGAGCGACAGATACGCAGTATTTT	CASSLDAGATDTQYF
TRBD2	TRBV7-9	.	TRBJ2-6	TGTGCCAGCAGCGGGACTAGCGGGAGTGCTGGGGCCAACGTCCTGACTTTC	CASSGTSGSAGANVLTF
.	TRBV5-1	.	TRBJ2-5	TGCGCCAGCAGCTTGGCCCCTCGGGAGACCCAGTACTTC	CASSLAPRETQYF
TRBD1	TRBV19	.	TRBJ2-1	TGTGCCAGTACCCTTACAGGGGGCGGCTCCTACAATGAGCAGTTCTTC	CASTLTGGGSYNEQFF
.	TRBV4-1	.	TRBJ1-4	TGCGCCAGCAGCCAAGATTCTCGGGGGGGTTTCGAGGAAAAACTGTTTTTT	CASSQDSRGGFEEKLFF
TRBD1	TRBV9	.	TRBJ2-2	TGTGCCAGCAGCATATCCCGGGACAGGGCCCCCGGGGAGCTGTTTTTT	CASSISRDRAPGELFF
TRBD2	TRBV6-1	.	TRBJ2-5	TGTGCCAGCAGTGATAAGTTAGCGGGAACGAAGACCCAGTACTTC	CASSDKLAGTKTQYF
TRBD2	TRBV6-5	few	TRBJ2-2	TGTGCCAGCAGTAGGGTAGCGGGGAGCACCGGGGAGCTGTTTTTT	CASSRVAGSTGELFF
.	TRBV21-1	.	TRBJ2-4	TGTGCCAGCAGCAAAAGGCGACTTCTAGCCAAAAACATTCAGTACTTC	CASSKRRLLAKNIQYF
.	TRBV18	.	TRBJ2-7	TGTGCCAGCTCACAGACAGGCTACGAGCAGTACTTC	CASSQTGYEQYF
.	TRBV30	.	TRBJ1-2	TGTGCCTGGAGTGACCCCAGGGTCGCGGGGTTTGGCTACACCTTC	CAWSDPRVAGFGYTF
TRBD2	TRBV13	.	TRBJ2-1	TGTGCCAGCAGCATACGGACTAGCGGGAGGGCCAAGTACAATGAGCAGTTCTTC	CASSIRTSGRAKYNEQFF
.	TRBV6-5	.	TRBJ2-1	TGTGCCAGCAGTTACCAGGAAACCAATGAGCAGTTCTTC	CASSYQETNEQFF
.	TRBV10-1	few	TRBJ2-5	TGCGCCAGCAGTGAGAGTAGGGGGGGTCGGGAGACCCAGTACTTC	CASSESRGGRETQYF
TRBD2	TRBV19	.	TRBJ2-1	TGTGCCAGTTCGCTAGTAGCGGGAGATGCCTACAATGAGCAGTTCTTC	CASSLVAGDAYNEQFF
.	TRBV5-1	.	TRBJ2-6	TGCGCCAGCAGCTTGCGTGGAGGTTCTGGGGCCAACGTCCTGACTTTC	CASSLRGGSGANVLTF
.	TRBV30	few	TRBJ1-1	TGTGCCTGGGGGATGGGAGGGAAGGACACTGAAGCTTTCTTT	CAWGMGGKDTEAFF
.	TRBV5-1	.	TRBJ2-5	TGCGCCAGCAGCTTGCCTAGAGGGGAGACCCAGTACTTC	CASSLPRGETQYF
.	TRBV9	once	TRBJ2-3	TGTGCCAGCAGCGTAGAGGGAGACTTTGGTAGCACAGATACGCAGTATTTT	CASSVEGDFGSTDTQYF
.	TRBV30	.	TRBJ2-3	TGTGCCTGGAGTGGAGTGCGGAGGAGGGACACAGATACGCAGTATTTT	CAWSGVRRRDTDTQYF